This T cell receptor beta chain was found in a study of vaccination effects on CD4 cells after COVID-19. As to this clone: As yet, its antigen is unknown.

Germline V gene sequence: CDR1 SGHAT, CDR2 FQDESV (reference sequence). The CDR3 loop spans 16 amino acids. The ends lost 2 bases at V and 8 bases at J; junction bases unmatched: 9. Here immunoSEQ multiplex PCR was the method, and the copy in TCRdb shows in-frame clones only, minus some. There are some 40,000 clones in the sample; about two thirds occur only once, and more than 7% lies in the top ten. Once cultured for approximately 10 days, the cells underwent separation to obtain CD4+ T cells. Two-dose vaccination with either BNT162b2 or mRNA-1273 was given to the participants. Cultures received IL-2 medium that replaced half the medium on days 3 and 7.

The origin of this receptor is a human donor who received a COVID-19 vaccine. The material was CD4+ T cells from PBMCs cultured without peptide, obtained after COVID-19 vaccination. J is TRBJ1-6 and V is TRBV11-1; the match to TRBD1 covers 7 bases. The CDR3 is CASSLLFGTVDSPLHF. The CDR3 DNA sequence: TGTGCCAGCAGCTTATTGTTCGGGACAGTGGATTCACCCCTCCACTTT.